This TCR beta chain originates from a study of shared clonotypes between healthy human individuals. In the study overall: Per donor, three plates held CD4 naive cells, three held CD4 memory, two held CD8 naive and one held CD8 memory. Study-wide findings and caveats: Only blood was sampled, and tissue TCR repertoires likely differ from blood ones. The study found lower generation probabilities in non-shared clonotypes than in those shared by all four donors.

Both subsets, CD45RA+ naive and CD45RA-negative memory, were split from the CD4+ cells. Profiled with immunoSEQ multiplex PCR; TCRdb holds only in-frame clones, not every one. In the table there are about 980,000 clones, around 80% of which are singletons. The CDR3 totals 14 residues. V was shortened by 0 bases and J by 7 bases, with 14 bases between the two germline ends. The germline gives CDR1 SGHRS, CDR2 YFSETQ. This clone has a single count. Its antigen is undetermined. The sample was memory CD4+ T cells sorted from blood. Subset defined: CD45RA-negative fraction. The TCR originated in a man in his late teens or twenties in good health. The chain employs TRBV5-1 and TRBJ2-7; TRBD1 is a possible D gene (5 bases). The DNA of the CDR3 is TGCGCCAGCAGCTTGGCCAGGGTAGCTGGTGAGCAGTACTTC. The encoded protein is CASSLARVAGEQYF.